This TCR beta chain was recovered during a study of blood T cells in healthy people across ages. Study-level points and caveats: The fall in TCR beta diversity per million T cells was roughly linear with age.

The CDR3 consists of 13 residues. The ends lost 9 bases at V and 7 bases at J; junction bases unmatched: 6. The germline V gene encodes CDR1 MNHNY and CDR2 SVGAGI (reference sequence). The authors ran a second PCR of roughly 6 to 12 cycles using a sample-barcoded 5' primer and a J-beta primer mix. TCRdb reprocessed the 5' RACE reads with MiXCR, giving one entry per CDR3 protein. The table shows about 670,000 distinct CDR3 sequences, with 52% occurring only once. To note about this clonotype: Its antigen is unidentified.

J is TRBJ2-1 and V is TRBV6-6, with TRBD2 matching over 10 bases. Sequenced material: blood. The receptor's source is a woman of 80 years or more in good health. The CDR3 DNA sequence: TGTGCCAGTGTGGGACTAGCGAGGAATGAGCAGTTCTTC. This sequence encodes CASVGLARNEQFF.